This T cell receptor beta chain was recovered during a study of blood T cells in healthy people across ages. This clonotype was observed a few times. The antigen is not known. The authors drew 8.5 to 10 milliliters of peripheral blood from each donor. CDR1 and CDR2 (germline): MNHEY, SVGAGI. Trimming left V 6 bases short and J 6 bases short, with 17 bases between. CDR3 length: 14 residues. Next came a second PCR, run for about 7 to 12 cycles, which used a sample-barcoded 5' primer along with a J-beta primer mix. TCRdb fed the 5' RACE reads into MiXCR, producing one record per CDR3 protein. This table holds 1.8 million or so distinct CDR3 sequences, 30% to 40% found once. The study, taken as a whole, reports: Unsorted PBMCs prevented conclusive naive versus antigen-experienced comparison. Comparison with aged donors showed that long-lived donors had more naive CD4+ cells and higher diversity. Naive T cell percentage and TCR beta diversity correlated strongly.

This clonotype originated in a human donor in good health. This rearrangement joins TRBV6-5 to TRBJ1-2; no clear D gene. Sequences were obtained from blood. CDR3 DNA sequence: TGTGCCAGCAGCTCTACTCGAGTATTACATGGCTACACCTTC. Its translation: CASSSTRVLHGYTF.